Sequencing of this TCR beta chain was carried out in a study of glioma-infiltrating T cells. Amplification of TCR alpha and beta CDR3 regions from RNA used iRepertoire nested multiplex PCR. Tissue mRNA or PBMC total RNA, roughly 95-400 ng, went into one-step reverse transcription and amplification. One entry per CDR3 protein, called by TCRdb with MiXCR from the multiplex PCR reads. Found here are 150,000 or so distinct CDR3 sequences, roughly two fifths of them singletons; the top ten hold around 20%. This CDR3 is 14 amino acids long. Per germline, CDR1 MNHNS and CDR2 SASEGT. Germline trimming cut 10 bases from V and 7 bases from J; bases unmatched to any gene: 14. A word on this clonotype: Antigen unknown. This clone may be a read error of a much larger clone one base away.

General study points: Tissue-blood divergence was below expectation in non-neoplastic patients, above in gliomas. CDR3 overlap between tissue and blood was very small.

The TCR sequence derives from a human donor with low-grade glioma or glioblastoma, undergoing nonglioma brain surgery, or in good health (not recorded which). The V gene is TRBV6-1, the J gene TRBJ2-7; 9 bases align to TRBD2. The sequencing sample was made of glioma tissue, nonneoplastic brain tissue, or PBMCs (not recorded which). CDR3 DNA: TGTGCCACTAGTAGCGGGGGAGCGTCCAATGAGCAGTACTTC. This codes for CATSSGGASNEQYF.